This TCR beta chain was retrieved from a study of glioma-infiltrating T cells. This clonotype appeared many times. TCR alpha and beta CDR3 regions were amplified from RNA using iRepertoire nested multiplex PCR. TCRdb re-analysed the multiplex PCR reads in MiXCR, keeping a single row per CDR3 protein. The table shows under 150,000 distinct CDR3 sequences, with more than 20% occurring only once. The origin of this receptor is a human donor with low-grade glioma or glioblastoma, undergoing nonglioma brain surgery, or in good health (not recorded which). The specimen sequenced was glioma tissue, nonneoplastic brain tissue, or PBMCs (not recorded which).

The CDR3 here is CASGMSDTQYF. The DNA for the CDR3 is TGTGCCAGCGGAATGTCGGATACGCAGTATTTT. The V call is TRBV6-1, the J call TRBJ2-3; D uncertain. The CDR3 is 11 amino acids. CDR1 is MNHNS and CDR2 is SASEGT in the germline V gene. Deletions cut 8 bases from V and 6 bases from J, with 9 bases between.